The sequence of this TCR beta chain was determined in a study of blood T cell repertoires in COVID-19. Per the authors' pipeline: Using reference gene primer amplification, nucleated cell counts were estimated. Profiling relied on immunoSEQ multiplex PCR, and the TCRdb table lists in-frame clones only, not all of them. V and J calls and clone size are given by that table; D and trimming were obtained from the DNA. The sample shows over 200,000 clones, approximately 84% of them seen only once. Participants spanned ages about 18 to 90 years and resided in roughly 26 US areas. Participant-given clinical history determined each cohort assignment. For recovered donors of Cohort 3, there were two negative PCRs, clearance, or symptom resolution. What was sequenced was PBMCs or T cells enriched from blood (not recorded which). The sequence was collected from a young man who had recovered from COVID-19.

CDR3: CASSYAVGGKSPLHF. CDR3 DNA: TGTGCCAGCAGTTACGCTGTAGGGGGCAAATCACCCCTCCACTTT. The chain joins TRBV6-5 to TRBJ1-6, with 7 nucleotides matching TRBD1. The germline gives CDR1 MNHEY, CDR2 SVGAGI. This CDR3 is built from 15 residues. The J segment lost 10 bases and the V segment lost 2 bases, leaving 8 bases of the junction unmatched.